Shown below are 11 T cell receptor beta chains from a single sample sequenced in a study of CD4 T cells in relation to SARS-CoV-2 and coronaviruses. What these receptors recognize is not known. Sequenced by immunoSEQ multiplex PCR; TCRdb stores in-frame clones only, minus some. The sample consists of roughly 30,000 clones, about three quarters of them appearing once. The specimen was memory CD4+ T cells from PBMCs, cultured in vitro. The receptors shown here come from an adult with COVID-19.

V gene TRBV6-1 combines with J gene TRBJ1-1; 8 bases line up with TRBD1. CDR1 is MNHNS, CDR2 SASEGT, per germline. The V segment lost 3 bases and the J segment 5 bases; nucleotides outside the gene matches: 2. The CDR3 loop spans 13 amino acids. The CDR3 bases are TGTGCCAGCAGTGACAGGGGGCTTACTGAAGCTTTCTTT. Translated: CASSDRGLTEAFF.

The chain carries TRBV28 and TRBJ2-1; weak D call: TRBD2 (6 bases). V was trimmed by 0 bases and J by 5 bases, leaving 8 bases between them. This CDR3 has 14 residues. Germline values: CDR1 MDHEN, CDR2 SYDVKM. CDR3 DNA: TGTGCCAGCAGTTTATGGGGCGGGGACAATGAGCAGTTCTTC. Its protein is CASSLWGGDNEQFF.

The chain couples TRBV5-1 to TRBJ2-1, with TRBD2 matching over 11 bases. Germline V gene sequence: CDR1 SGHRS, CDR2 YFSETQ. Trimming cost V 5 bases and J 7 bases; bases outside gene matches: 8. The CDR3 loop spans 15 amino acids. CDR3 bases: TGCGCCAGCAGTCCCACTAGCGGGAGTCGAAATGAGCAGTTCTTC. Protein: CASSPTSGSRNEQFF.

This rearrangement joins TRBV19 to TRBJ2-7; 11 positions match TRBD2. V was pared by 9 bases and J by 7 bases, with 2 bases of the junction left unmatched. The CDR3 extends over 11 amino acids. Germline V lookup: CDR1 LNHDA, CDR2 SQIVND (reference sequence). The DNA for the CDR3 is TGTGCCAGGTCTAGCGGGAGGGAGCAGTACTTC. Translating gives CARSSGREQYF.

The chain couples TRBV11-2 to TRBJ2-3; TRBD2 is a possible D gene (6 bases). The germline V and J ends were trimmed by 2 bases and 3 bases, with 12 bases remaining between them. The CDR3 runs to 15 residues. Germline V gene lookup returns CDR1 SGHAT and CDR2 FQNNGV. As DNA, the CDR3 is TGTGCCAGCAGCTTACCTAGCGTAGGTACAGATACGCAGTATTTT. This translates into CASSLPSVGTDTQYF. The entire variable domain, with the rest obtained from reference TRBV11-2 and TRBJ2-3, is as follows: EAGVAQSPRYKIIEKRQSVAFWCNPISGHATLYWYQQILGQGPKLLIQFQNNGVVDDSQLPKDRFSAERLKGVDSTLKIQPAKLEDSAVYLCASSLPSVGTDTQYFGPGTRLTVL.

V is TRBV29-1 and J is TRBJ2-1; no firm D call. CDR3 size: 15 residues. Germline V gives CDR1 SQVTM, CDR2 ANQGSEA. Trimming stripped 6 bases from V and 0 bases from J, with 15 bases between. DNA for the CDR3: TGCAGCGTAAGTTCTCAGACGGGCTCCTACAATGAGCAGTTCTTC. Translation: CSVSSQTGSYNEQFF.

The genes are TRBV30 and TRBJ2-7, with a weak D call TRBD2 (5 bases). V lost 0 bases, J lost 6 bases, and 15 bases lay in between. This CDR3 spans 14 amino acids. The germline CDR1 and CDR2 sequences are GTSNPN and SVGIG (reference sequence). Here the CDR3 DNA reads TGTGCCTGGAGTGTCTCCTCGGGGTTAGGCGAGCAGTACTTC. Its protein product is CAWSVSSGLGEQYF.

The CDR3 reads CASSQDGGGYTDTQYF. CDR3 DNA: TGTGCCAGCAGCCAAGACGGGGGCGGATACACAGATACGCAGTATTTT. The genes are TRBV14 and TRBJ2-3; D may match TRBD1 or TRBD2 (6 bases each). V lost 0 bases, J lost 2 bases, and 12 bases lay in between. The CDR3 length is 16 residues. Germline CDR1 is SGHDN and CDR2 is FVKESK.

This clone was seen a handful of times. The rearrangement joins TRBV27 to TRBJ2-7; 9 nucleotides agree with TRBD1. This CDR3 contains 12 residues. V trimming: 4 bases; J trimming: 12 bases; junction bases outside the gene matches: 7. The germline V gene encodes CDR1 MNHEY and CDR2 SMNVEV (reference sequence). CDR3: CASSSIGDRVYF. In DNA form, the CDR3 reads TGTGCCAGCAGTTCCATCGGGGACAGGGTGTACTTC.

CDR3: CASSLVGRTYEQYF. In nucleotides, the CDR3 is TGTGCCAGCAGCTTAGTCGGACGCACCTACGAGCAGTACTTC. The genes are TRBV7-2 and TRBJ2-7; no firm D call. V was pared by 1 base and J by 2 bases, with 9 bases between. The CDR3 runs 14 residues. The germline gives CDR1 SGHTA, CDR2 FQGNSA. Using reference TRBV7-2 and TRBJ2-7 for the parts outside the CDR3, the full variable domain is GAGVSQSPSNKVTEKGKDVELRCDPISGHTALYWYRQSLGQGLEFLIYFQGNSAPDKSGLPSDRFSAERTGGSVSTLTIQRTQQEDSAVYLCASSLVGRTYEQYFGPGTRLTVT.

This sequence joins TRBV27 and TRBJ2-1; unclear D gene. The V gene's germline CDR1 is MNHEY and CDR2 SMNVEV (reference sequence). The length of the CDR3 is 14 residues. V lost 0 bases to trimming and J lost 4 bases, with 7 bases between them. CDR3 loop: CASSLSARYNEQFF. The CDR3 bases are TGTGCCAGCAGTTTATCGGCCCGGTACAATGAGCAGTTCTTC.